This passage covers 7 T cell receptor beta chains from one sample sequenced in a study of lymphopenia after photon versus proton radiotherapy. Produced via immunoSEQ multiplex PCR; TCRdb's table is partial and in-frame only. Of about 45,000 clones in the sample, approximately 85% were seen once. The input for sequencing was peripheral blood, taken from a patient treated with photon-based radiotherapy. These receptors all come from a man between 40 and 49 years old with gastric cancer.

The chain joins TRBV23-1 to TRBJ1-1; the D is unclear. TRBV23-1 is marked as an open reading frame, function uncertain. Trimming cost V 4 bases and J 1 base, with 10 bases left between them. This CDR3 region has 14 residues. CDR3 coding DNA: TGCGCCAGCAGTCGGCGGGGTGGGAACACTGAAGCTTTCTTT. Protein: CASSRRGGNTEAFF.

This chain links TRBV7-2 with TRBJ2-3, with D perhaps matching TRBD2 (5 bases). This CDR3 region has 16 residues. V lost 3 bases to trimming and J lost 2 bases, with 15 bases between them. From germline, CDR1 is SGHTA and CDR2 FQGNSA. The CDR3 nucleotides read TGTGCCAGCAGCTTCGTCCGGGGTCCAAACACAGATACGCAGTATTTT. Translated, it gives CASSFVRGPNTDTQYF.

The CDR3 region has the DNA TGTGCCAGCAGTCTGACCCCCGGGGAGACCCAGTACTTC. Amino acid sequence: CASSLTPGETQYF. The V gene is TRBV2, the J gene TRBJ2-5; D remains ambiguous. V lost 5 bases and J lost 5, with 12 bases in between. Germline CDR1 SNHLY, CDR2 FYNNEI. The CDR3 consists of 13 residues.

The chain is built from TRBV5-4 and TRBJ2-5; 10 bases fit TRBD2. The CDR3 length is 16 residues. The germline gives CDR1 SGHNT, CDR2 YYREEE (reference sequence). The trim removed 5 bases at V and 4 bases at J, leaving 11 bases unmatched. The DNA for the CDR3 is TGTGCCAGCAGGGAAAGCGGGGGGGCCACAGGAGAGACCCAGTACTTC. Amino acid sequence: CASRESGGATGETQYF.

This rearrangement joins TRBV5-1 to TRBJ2-1, with 7 bases aligning to TRBD2. Germline values: CDR1 SGHRS, CDR2 YFSETQ. V lost 2 bases and J lost 6; bases outside the gene matches: 8. CDR3 length equals 15 residues. This CDR3 reads CASSLESGGFNEQFF. The CDR3 nucleotides are TGCGCCAGCAGCTTAGAGTCGGGGGGTTTCAATGAGCAGTTCTTC.

The chain recombines TRBV19 with TRBJ2-2; TRBD1 might be the D (5 bases). Trimming took 1 base from V and 13 from J, leaving 16 bases between them. The CDR3 spans 14 residues. From germline, CDR1 is LNHDA and CDR2 SQIVND (reference sequence). The CDR3 nucleotides read TGTGCCAGTAGTATAGGACAGACCCAGGAAAGGCTGTTTTTT. This sequence encodes CASSIGQTQERLFF.

The chain joins TRBV2 to TRBJ2-3; the D is unclear. V was trimmed by 4 bases and J by 4 bases, leaving 15 bases between them. Germline V CDR1 and CDR2: SNHLY, FYNNEI. CDR3 length equals 15 residues. The CDR3 nucleotides read TGTGCCAGCAGTGGCTGGATAAAGGACGCAGATACGCAGTATTTT. This codes for CASSGWIKDADTQYF.